This TCR beta chain derives from a study of patients and donors after allogeneic stem cell transplantation. Germline V gene sequence: CDR1 SEHNR, CDR2 FQNEAQ (reference sequence). The CDR3 spans 13 residues. Trimming left V 5 bases short and J 6 bases short, with 14 bases between. TCRdb re-derived calls from the RT-PCR reads in MiXCR, one entry per CDR3 protein. The data show approximately 140,000 distinct CDR3 sequences, with approximately 40% seen just once and around 50% held by the top ten. The clonotype comes from a human donor who was either an allogeneic HSCT recipient or a stem cell or donor lymphocyte infusion donor (not recorded which). It is not recorded whose cells these are; they may come from a transplant donor. The chain combines TRBV7-9 with TRBJ2-7; tentatively, D is TRBD1 (5 bases). Sequenced: blood, either unsorted or a sorted T cell fraction (not recorded which). The DNA of the CDR3 is TGTGCCAGCAGCCCCCCGGACAATATCGAGCAGTACGTC. It translates to CASSPPDNIEQYV.